The clone carrying this T cell receptor (beta chain) was picked up many times. The junction departs from the called germline gene at one end, perhaps through a read error. The unsorted libraries were prepared from 2 million PBMCs (stored at -80 C). These data belong to a study of neurological immune-mediated disorders. The CDR3 runs 13 residues. Germline V gene sequence: CDR1 SEHNR, CDR2 FQNEAQ (reference sequence). Synthesis of cDNA was carried out by template-switch 5'RACE. The reaction used 10-nucleotide random UMIs. TCRdb ran MiXCR on the 5' RACE reads and lists one entry per CDR3 protein. Among roughly 16,000 distinct CDR3 sequences listed, about 14% were seen once.

The rearrangement links TRBV7-9 to TRBJ2-5; D gene ambiguous. The sequencing input was PBMCs. The TCR comes from a man aged 60 to 75 with HTLV-1-associated myelopathy (HAM/TSP). The CDR3 DNA follows: TGCGCCAGCAGCTTATACCGGCAAGAGACCCAGTACTTC. This translates into CASSLYRQETQYF.